This TCR beta chain was obtained from a study of T cell changes during pregnancy in multiple sclerosis. CDR1 MNHEY and CDR2 SMNVEV come from the germline V gene (reference sequence). The CDR3 has 16 residues. The V gene end was trimmed by 6 bases and the J gene end by 1 base; junction bases not matched to a gene: 9. Sequencing was performed with immunoSEQ multiplex PCR; in TCRdb, only in-frame clones are kept and a portion is missing. The sample lists 69,000 or so clones, 80% to 95% occurring once. This TCR came from a female donor with multiple sclerosis, enrolled in a pregnancy study. The sequencing here drew on peripheral blood, taken before pregnancy. V is TRBV27 and J is TRBJ1-3; 7 positions agree with TRBD1. CDR3 nucleotides: TGTGCCAGCAGCCTTACCCCACAGGGGTCTGGAAACACCATATATTTT. It codes for CASSLTPQGSGNTIYF.